This entry concerns a single T cell receptor (beta chain). The CDR3 totals 18 residues. Germline loops: CDR1 SGHVS, CDR2 FQNEAQ. V lost 1 base, J lost 3 bases, and 19 bases lay in between. The record originates from a study of blood T cell repertoires in COVID-19. Sequencing was performed with immunoSEQ multiplex PCR; in TCRdb, only in-frame clones are kept and a portion is missing. The table includes around 140,000 clones, 88% detected once. The sequencing input was peripheral blood. The rearrangement joins TRBV7-8 to TRBJ1-3; no clear D gene. This receptor was obtained from a man between 65 and 80 years old with acute or convalescent COVID-19. The chain's CDR3 is CASSLGTVVGSYGNTIYF. The CDR3 nucleotides are TGTGCCAGCAGCTTAGGGACTGTTGTAGGAAGCTATGGAAACACCATATATTTT.